A single sample is the source of the 26 T cell receptor beta chains below, sequenced in a study of T cell changes during pregnancy in multiple sclerosis. The method was immunoSEQ multiplex PCR; TCRdb's version includes in-frame clones alone and lacks a portion of them. The sample has 30,000 to 40,000 clones; roughly 90% are singletons. The input for sequencing was CD8+ T cells from peripheral blood mononuclear cells, taken in the second trimester of pregnancy. These receptor sequences come from a female donor with multiple sclerosis, enrolled in a pregnancy study.

This clone was recorded once. V usage is TRBV11-2 and J usage is TRBJ2-3; 7 bases align to TRBD1. V trimming: 5 bases; J trimming: 3 bases; junction bases outside the gene matches: 8. CDR3 length equals 15 residues. CDR1 is SGHAT, CDR2 FQNNGV, per germline. The DNA for the CDR3 is TGTGCCAGCAGCCTAGTCGGGACAGTAACAGATACGCAGTATTTT. Its protein product is CASSLVGTVTDTQYF.

The chain carries TRBV7-2 and TRBJ1-5; D call uncertain. Germline CDR1 SGHTA, CDR2 FQGNSA. CDR3 size: 13 residues. V was clipped by 0 bases and J by 4 bases, with 4 bases between them. CDR3 in amino acids: CASSLALNQPQHF. CDR3 sequence (DNA): TGTGCCAGCAGCTTAGCACTTAATCAGCCCCAGCATTTT.

The gene calls are TRBV14 and TRBJ2-7; 11 bases are shared with TRBD1. The CDR3 is 14 amino acids. Germline trimming cut 4 bases from V and 2 bases from J; bases unmatched to any gene: 1. Germline V CDR1 and CDR2: SGHDN, FVKESK. CDR3 nucleotides: TGTGCCAGCAGCCCGGGACAGGGGGCCTACGAGCAGTACTTC. Protein: CASSPGQGAYEQYF.

This chain uses TRBV30 with TRBJ2-7; perhaps TRBD2 as D (6 bases). Germline lookup yields CDR1 GTSNPN and CDR2 SVGIG (reference sequence). This CDR3 is built from 14 residues. The V and J ends lost 2 bases and 7 bases respectively, with 18 bases between them. The CDR3: CAWSTTVAGSEQYF. The CDR3 DNA sequence: TGTGCCTGGAGTACAACTGTGGCGGGGAGTGAGCAGTACTTC.

This clone is labeled medium-sized (0.01 to 0.1%). V is TRBV11-2 and J is TRBJ1-1; 7 nucleotides line up with TRBD1. There are 17 residues in the CDR3. CDR1 is SGHAT and CDR2 is FQNNGV in the germline V gene. Trimming removed 1 base from V and 2 bases from J; junction bases left unmatched: 10. The CDR3 loop is CASSLAKWDRRNTEAFF. The CDR3, as DNA: TGTGCCAGCAGCTTAGCTAAGTGGGACAGAAGAAACACTGAAGCTTTCTTT.

The V and J genes are TRBV7-8 and TRBJ2-7; the match to TRBD2 covers 9 bases. This CDR3 has 15 residues. Losses at the gene ends were 7 bases for V and 2 bases for J; bases not matched to a gene: 9. Germline V gene data show CDR1 as SGHVS and CDR2 as FQNEAQ. The CDR3 is CASTPGLANTYEQYF. The CDR3 region has the DNA TGTGCCAGCACCCCCGGACTAGCGAACACCTACGAGCAGTACTTC. The variable domain in full, with the rest retrieved from reference TRBV7-8 and TRBJ2-7, is GAGVSQSPRYKVAKRGQDVALRCDPISGHVSLFWYQQALGQGPEFLTYFQNEAQLDKSGLPSDRFFAERPEGSVSTLKIQRTQQEDSAVYLCASTPGLANTYEQYFGPGTRLTVT.

The chain links TRBV15 to TRBJ2-7; possible D gene TRBD1, 6 bases. The V and J ends lost 4 bases and 7 bases respectively, with 14 bases between them. Germline CDR1 reads LNHNV; CDR2 reads YYDKDF (reference sequence). This CDR3 has 13 residues. The CDR3: CATSIDRIWEQYF. The CDR3 DNA follows: TGTGCCACCAGCATTGACAGGATTTGGGAGCAGTACTTC.

The gene calls are TRBV7-6 and TRBJ1-1; no reliable D call. CDR1 is SGHVS and CDR2 is FNYEAQ in the germline V gene. V was cut by 1 base and J by 2 bases, with 11 bases left in between. The CDR3 is 15 residues long. This CDR3 is CASSLGLAPNTEAFF. CDR3 DNA: TGTGCCAGCAGCTTAGGTTTAGCTCCCAACACTGAAGCTTTCTTT. Full variable domain (remainder filled in from reference TRBV7-6 and TRBJ1-1): GAGVSQSPRYKVTKRGQDVALRCDPISGHVSLYWYRQALGQGPEFLTYFNYEAQQDKSGLPNDRFSAERPEGSISTLTIQRTEQRDSAMYRCASSLGLAPNTEAFFGQGTRLTVV.

V is TRBV4-1 and J is TRBJ2-2, with 7 nucleotides matching TRBD1. Germline V gene sequence: CDR1 MGHRA, CDR2 YSYEKL. The trim removed 4 bases at V and 4 bases at J, leaving 6 bases unmatched. The CDR3 is 15 amino acids. The CDR3 protein is CASSPLGGGTGELFF. DNA of the CDR3: TGCGCCAGCAGCCCCTTAGGGGGCGGCACCGGGGAGCTGTTTTTT.

The rearrangement uses TRBV19 and TRBJ2-1; no definite D call. Trimming pared 6 bases from V and 7 bases from J, leaving 16 bases between. CDR3 size: 14 residues. Germline CDR1 and CDR2: LNHDA and SQIVND (reference sequence). The CDR3: CASSQVQYRNEQFF. The CDR3 bases are TGTGCCAGTAGCCAGGTTCAGTATAGGAATGAGCAGTTCTTC.

The chain carries TRBV4-1 and TRBJ2-1; 9 positions match TRBD2. Germline CDR1 and CDR2: MGHRA and YSYEKL. V lost 0 bases, J lost 7 bases, and 10 bases stayed unmatched. This CDR3 spans 17 amino acids. The CDR3 loop is CASSQDQGSGGGNEQFF. The DNA for the CDR3 is TGCGCCAGCAGCCAAGATCAAGGTAGCGGGGGAGGGAATGAGCAGTTCTTC.

This chain uses TRBV7-8 with TRBJ2-7; D may be TRBD1 (6 bases). CDR3 length equals 14 residues. The germline CDR1 and CDR2 sequences are SGHVS and FQNEAQ. Trimming shortened V by 6 bases and J by 2 bases, and 14 bases separated the two germline ends. Here the CDR3 DNA reads TGTGCCAGCAGATCAGACAGGACGACCTACGAGCAGTACTTC. As protein: CASRSDRTTYEQYF.

As DNA, the CDR3 is TGTGCCAGCAGCCCACGGACTAGCGGGAGCACAGATACGCAGTATTTT. Protein product: CASSPRTSGSTDTQYF. This rearrangement joins TRBV9 to TRBJ2-3, with 11 bases lining up with TRBD2. Per the germline V gene, CDR1 is SGDLS and CDR2 is YYNGEE. Losses at the gene ends were 4 bases for V and 0 bases for J; bases not matched to a gene: 4. The CDR3 is 16 amino acids.

This rearrangement joins TRBV5-1 to TRBJ2-7; the D gene is possibly TRBD2 (6 bases). This CDR3 region has 15 residues. V was cut by 0 bases and J by 0 bases, with 10 bases left in between. Germline CDR1 SGHRS, CDR2 YFSETQ. CDR3: CASSLDAGYSYEQYF. The DNA for the CDR3 is TGCGCCAGCAGCTTGGATGCGGGATACTCCTACGAGCAGTACTTC.

V gene TRBV2 combines with J gene TRBJ2-1; 9 nucleotides align to TRBD2. With 6 bases clipped from V and 3 bases from J, the junction kept 3 bases outside the gene matches. The CDR3 has 14 residues. Germline V CDR1 and CDR2: SNHLY, FYNNEI. The CDR3 bases are TGTGCCAGCAGGCAAGCGGGAGGCTACAATGAGCAGTTCTTC. This encodes CASRQAGGYNEQFF.

The V and J genes are TRBV19 and TRBJ2-1, with TRBD2 identical over 11 bases. This CDR3 is 14 amino acids long. V shed 4 bases, J shed 7 bases, and the junction held 3 bases outside the gene matches. CDR1 LNHDA and CDR2 SQIVND come from the germline V gene (reference sequence). The CDR3 nucleotides read TGTGCCAGTAGTACGACTAGCGGGAAAAATGAGCAGTTCTTC. Encoded protein: CASSTTSGKNEQFF. Based on the CDR3 plus reference TRBV19 and TRBJ2-1, the full variable domain is DGGITQSPKYLFRKEGQNVTLSCEQNLNHDAMYWYRQDPGQGLRLIYYSQIVNDFQKGDIAEGYSVSREKKESFPLTVTSAQKNPTAFYLCASSTTSGKNEQFFGPGTRLTVL.

Points on this clone: A junction end diverges from the germline sequence, so it may reflect a read error. The chain recombines TRBV7-9 with TRBJ1-1; the D is unclear. Looked up from germline, CDR1 is SEHNR and CDR2 is FQNEAQ (reference sequence). CDR3 length equals 12 residues. This chain's CDR3 is CASSLVEVFQNF. The CDR3 coding sequence is TGTGCCAGCAGCTTAGTCGAGGTTTTTCAGAATTTT.

This clone was detected a few times. V usage is TRBV6-4 and J usage is TRBJ2-2, with D hard to call. Germline-derived CDR1 and CDR2 are MRHNA and SNTAGT. The CDR3 runs to 13 residues. V lost 0 bases, J lost 8 bases, and 7 bases lay in between. CDR3 protein: CASSDSGRGELFF. The CDR3 region has the DNA TGTGCCAGCAGTGACTCTGGGCGAGGGGAGCTGTTTTTT.

For the CDR3, the DNA is TGTGCCAGTAGGGAGGACAGGGGGACCAACAATGAGCAGTTCTTC. As protein: CASREDRGTNNEQFF. The V call is TRBV19, the J call TRBJ2-1; 10 bases match TRBD1. CDR1 and CDR2 from the germline V gene are LNHDA and SQIVND (reference sequence). This CDR3 contains 15 residues. V was pared by 6 bases and J by 5 bases, with 7 bases of the junction left unmatched.

This clone rates as medium-sized. CDR3 nucleotide sequence: TGTGCCAGCAGCCAAGATCTGAGCGGAGGGGTAGTTGAGCAGTTCTTC. Translating it yields CASSQDLSGGVVEQFF. The chain carries TRBV4-2 and TRBJ2-1; TRBD2 might be the D (6 bases). Germline CDR1 LGHNA, CDR2 YNFKEQ. This CDR3 region has 16 residues. V dropped 0 bases and J dropped 9 bases, with 18 bases sitting between them.

The V and J genes are TRBV25-1 and TRBJ1-1; D possibly corresponds to TRBD1 (6 bases). V gave up 11 bases and J gave up 3 bases, with 28 bases separating them. The length of the CDR3 is 17 residues. Per the germline V gene, CDR1 is MGHDK and CDR2 is SYGVNS. The CDR3 loop reads CAQKVQGQTHEHTEAFF. For the CDR3, the DNA is TGTGCCCAGAAGGTCCAGGGACAAACCCACGAACACACTGAAGCTTTCTTT.

This clone turned up a few times. The V gene is TRBV6-1, the J gene TRBJ2-2; 9 positions match TRBD2. The CDR3 is 16 amino acids. Trimming took 1 base from V and 5 from J; bases not matched to a gene: 5. CDR1 and CDR2 from the germline V gene are MNHNS and SASEGT. The CDR3 is CASSEVAGVGTGELFF. DNA of the CDR3: TGTGCCAGCAGTGAAGTAGCGGGAGTAGGAACCGGGGAGCTGTTTTTT.

The chain links TRBV7-8 to TRBJ2-7; 9 bases are shared with TRBD2. The CDR3 extends over 15 amino acids. V shed 1 base and J 3 bases; nucleotides not matched to a gene: 4. Per the germline V gene, CDR1 is SGHVS and CDR2 is FQNEAQ. CDR3 residues: CASSLDGTSIYEQYF. The CDR3 DNA follows: TGTGCCAGCAGCTTAGACGGGACTAGCATCTACGAGCAGTACTTC.

The chain links TRBV28 to TRBJ2-5; the match to TRBD2 covers 11 bases. The V gene's germline CDR1 is MDHEN and CDR2 SYDVKM. This CDR3 is 14 amino acids long. With 5 bases clipped from V and 5 bases from J, the junction kept 4 bases outside the gene matches. CDR3 sequence (DNA): TGTGCCAGCAGTCCGGGACTAGCGGTCGAGACCCAGTACTTC. Protein product: CASSPGLAVETQYF.

The chain is built from TRBV7-9 and TRBJ2-2, with a tentative D call TRBD1 (6 bases). Germline V gene lookup returns CDR1 SEHNR and CDR2 FQNEAQ (reference sequence). The CDR3 length is 13 residues. V was shortened by 6 bases and J by 1 base, with 6 bases between the two germline ends. The CDR3 sequence is CASRGQNTGELFF. CDR3 in DNA: TGTGCCAGCAGGGGACAGAACACCGGGGAGCTGTTTTTT.

The chain combines TRBV4-3 with TRBJ1-5; a possible D gene is TRBD1 (6 bases). The ends were cut back, 0 bases at V and 5 bases at J, with 17 bases in the middle. The germline V gene has CDR1 LGHNA and CDR2 YSLEER. The length of the CDR3 is 17 residues. The CDR3 reads CASSQDRGTGTHQPQHF. The CDR3 region has the DNA TGCGCCAGCAGCCAAGATAGGGGGACCGGGACACATCAGCCCCAGCATTTT.